The clone carrying this T cell receptor (beta chain) was found once. As yet, its antigen is unknown. The data were taken from a study of cytomegalovirus exposure and HLA in healthy donors. Study background: There were 117 million unique TCR beta sequences, drawn from 180 million or so T cells, in an earlier analysis. Study-wide results and caveats: Earlier analysis found most TCR beta V segments productive about 87% or about 30% of the time.

PCR employed 60 Vbeta and 13 Jbeta primers. Libraries were prepared by immunoSEQ multiplex PCR; TCRdb keeps only in-frame clonotypes and omits some of them. The profile shows roughly 100,000 clones, 80% to 90% of them singletons. V lost 5 bases, J lost 5 bases, and 3 bases stayed unmatched. The germline V gene has CDR1 SGHVS and CDR2 FQNEAQ. The CDR3 runs to 14 residues. The sequence derives from a man aged 25 to 40 in good health and CMV-seropositive. The specimen was PBMCs. This rearrangement joins TRBV7-8 to TRBJ2-2, with TRBD2 matching 9 bases. The CDR3 coding sequence is TGTGCCAGCAGCCCCCTAGCGGGGACCGGGGAGCTGTTTTTT. It codes for CASSPLAGTGELFF.